This T cell receptor beta chain emerged from a study of OX40 agonist ivuxolimab in advanced cancers. Study-wide points: Clonal expansion was seen in CD4+ and CD8+ blood T cells by week 6 at 0.1 to 3.0 mg/kg.

The table came from immunoSEQ multiplex PCR; TCRdb's copy has only in-frame clones and leaves some out. The profile shows around 63,000 clones, approximately 89% of them singletons. Systemic immunosuppression or a history of autoimmune disease excluded patients. A note on this clone: Antigen unknown.

The receptor was isolated from an adult with an advanced solid tumor such as melanoma, head and neck, liver or kidney cancer. This material consisted of CD4+ or CD8+ T cells sorted from blood, taken in a trial of the OX40 agonist ivuxolimab.

The CDR3 loop reads CAWSPGGAQPQHF. CDR3 nucleotide sequence: TGTGCCTGGAGTCCTGGCGGGGCTCAGCCCCAGCATTTT. V usage is TRBV30 and J usage is TRBJ1-5, with a weak D call TRBD1 (5 bases). This CDR3 has 13 residues. The germline CDR1 and CDR2 sequences are GTSNPN and SVGIG (reference sequence). Trimming cost V 2 bases and J 6 bases, with 11 bases left between them. Drawing the rest from reference TRBV30 and TRBJ1-5, the complete variable domain is SQTIHQWPATLVQPVGSPLSLECTVEGTSNPNLYWYRQAAGRGLQLLFYSVGIGQISSEVPQNLSASRPQDRQFILSSKKLLLSDSGFYLCAWSPGGAQPQHFGDGTRLSIL.